The clone carrying this T cell receptor (beta chain) has a handful of counts. Antigen specificity is unknown. Sequencing used immunoSEQ multiplex PCR; TCRdb keeps in-frame clones, though not all of them. The repertoire holds around 66,000 clones, with over 70% as singletons. Trimming took 7 bases from V and 0 from J, leaving 9 bases between them. The CDR3 runs to 13 residues. The germline gives CDR1 SGHTA, CDR2 FQGNSA. This record belongs to a study of vaccination effects on CD4 cells after COVID-19. Whole-study results and caveats: Marked contraction was observed in infection-induced and vaccine-induced clones late after vaccination.

Ahead of sequencing, the ViraFEST assay grew antigen-specific CD4+ T cells using viral peptide pools. A roughly ten-day culture period preceded the isolation of CD4+ T cells. None of these healthy vaccinees had been infected with SARS-CoV-2 before vaccination. Material: CD4+ T cells from PBMCs cultured with HCoV-OC43 spike peptides, obtained before COVID-19 vaccination. Subset of the sample: HCoV-OC43 spike overlapping peptide pool stimulation. The chain employs TRBV7-2 and TRBJ1-1; unclear D gene. The clonotype originates from a human donor who received a COVID-19 vaccine. The CDR3 spells CASTTYMNTEAFF. The CDR3 DNA reads as TGTGCCAGCACAACATACATGAACACTGAAGCTTTCTTT.